This T cell receptor (beta chain) was obtained from a study of TIL therapy for anti-PD-1-resistant metastatic lung cancer (dated by TCRdb to about 2021). Regarding the study in general: Enrolled patients had a median age of around 58 years (range roughly 35-85) and a median tumor PD-L1 proportion score of less than 7%. Across the cohort, whole-exome sequencing showed a median non-synonymous tumor mutation burden of 1.5 mutations per megabase. Most of the cohort had lung adenocarcinoma, including a few EGFR-mutant tumors and two ALK-rearranged tumors, and half of the patients were either current or former smokers. Tumor and peripheral blood T cell receptor beta sequencing was used to track clonotypes across tumor, expanded TIL product and serial blood samples. Points the paper makes about the study in general: Clonal turnover during TIL culture was high, and many clones enriched in the product were not detected in the baseline tumor, suggesting clonal contraction rather than faithful expansion. The study protocol defined all tumor marker inferences as exploratory. Higher clonality and lower diversity were observed in expanded TIL cultures than in baseline intratumoral T cells (median clonality roughly 6% vs 31%, p < 0.0001). Because the cohort was highly selected, with more treatment-naive, never-smoker and oncogene-addicted patients than is typical, generalizability is limited.

This clone was observed many times. It has no known antigen specificity. No much larger clone exists at a distance of one base, and base qualities are not known. Via the germline V gene, CDR1 is SNHLY and CDR2 FYNNEI. Counted from cysteine to phenylalanine, this CDR3 has 13 amino acids. Of the read, only the CDR3 DNA is kept; its 39 bases are in frame from base 1. V is shortened by 0 bases, J by 4 bases, and the region joining them spans 1 base. The immunoSEQ v3 hsTCRB kit was used to amplify TCR beta CDR3 regions from genomic DNA through bias-controlled multiplex PCR. An Illumina NextSeq 500 was used to sequence the TCR libraries, reaching approximately 2 million read pairs at survey level or roughly 4.5-6 million at deep level. Processing in the source paper ran as follows. The immunoSEQ Analyzer software assigned V, D and J genes, filtered out non-productive sequences, and reported clonality. Repertoires were compared using productive Simpson clonality and Morisita overlap index of productive TRB rearrangements between infused TIL and blood. Here the immuneACCESS table is served through TCRdb, limited to in-frame sequences with V and J called. Missing clones are a known gap in these copies; in checked studies unresolved V genes cover under half, and the rest lacks a known reason. The DNA gave D and trimming, while V, J and clone size come from that table. Present in this sample are approximately 97,000 clones, approximately 65% of which were seen just once. Roughly 9.8% of the sample rests with the top ten.

Read against the paper, the sample's time point label means: pre-treatment sample, taken before nivolumab and TIL therapy. The baseline tumor samples were excised metastases, mostly pleural nodules or supraclavicular lymph nodes, taken from the same resection that was used to grow TIL. Tumors were collected before any PD-1/PD-L1 blockade, after which patients were given nivolumab, and patients who progressed were given lymphodepletion, an infusion of expanded TIL and IL-2. A phase I trial run at two centers enrolled adults with stage 4 NSCLC between October 2017 and 2020. Samples were obtained from a single-arm, open-label phase I trial in which tumor-infiltrating lymphocyte therapy with nivolumab was evaluated in advanced non-small cell lung cancer. Parts of each resected tumor were snap-frozen in liquid nitrogen and kept at -80 degrees C. Tumor regions of interest were chosen on H&E sections by laser-capture macrodissection, pulverized into 15 mg aliquots, and extracted with Qiagen Allprep kits.

This chain joins TRBV2 to TRBJ2-6; the D gene assignment is ambiguous. This sample comprised tumor tissue, obtained at baseline. The TCR originated in a person aged 25 to 85 with non-small cell lung cancer. DNA sequence: TGTGCCAGCAGTGAAGCAGGGGCCAACGTCCTGACTTTC. The resulting protein is CASSEAGANVLTF.